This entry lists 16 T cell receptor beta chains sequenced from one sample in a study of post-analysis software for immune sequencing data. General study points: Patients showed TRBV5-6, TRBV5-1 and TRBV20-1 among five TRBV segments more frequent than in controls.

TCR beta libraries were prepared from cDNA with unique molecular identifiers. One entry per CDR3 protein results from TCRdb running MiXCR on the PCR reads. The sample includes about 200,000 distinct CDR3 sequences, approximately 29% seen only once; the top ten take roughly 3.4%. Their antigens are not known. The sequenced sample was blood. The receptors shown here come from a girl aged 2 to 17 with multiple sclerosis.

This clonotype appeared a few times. The CDR3 sequence is CASSQDLGGPSFSKNTEAFF. Written as DNA, the CDR3 is TGTGCCAGCAGCCAAGATCTTGGGGGACCCTCTTTCTCGAAAAACACTGAAGCTTTCTTT. This sequence joins TRBV14 and TRBJ1-1; D may be TRBD1 (5 bases). V lost 0 bases, J lost 2 bases, and 25 bases lay in between. Looked up from germline, CDR1 is SGHDN and CDR2 is FVKESK. There are 20 residues in the CDR3. The full variable domain, its missing parts supplied by reference TRBV14 and TRBJ1-1, is EAGVTQFPSHSVIEKGQTVTLRCDPISGHDNLYWYRRVMGKEIKFLLHFVKESKQDESGMPNNRFLAERTGGTYSTLKVQPAELEDSGVYFCASSQDLGGPSFSKNTEAFFGQGTRLTVV.

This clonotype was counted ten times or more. The CDR3 DNA reads TGTGCCGGAGCGGCGGCAGCGGGAGTTGCTGAGCAGTTCTTC. This codes for CAGAAAAGVAEQFF. This chain connects TRBV2 to TRBJ2-1, with 8 bases that match TRBD2. The CDR3 sequence is 14 residues long. The V gene end was trimmed by 11 bases and the J gene end by 9 bases; junction bases not matched to a gene: 15. Germline V lookup: CDR1 SNHLY, CDR2 FYNNEI.

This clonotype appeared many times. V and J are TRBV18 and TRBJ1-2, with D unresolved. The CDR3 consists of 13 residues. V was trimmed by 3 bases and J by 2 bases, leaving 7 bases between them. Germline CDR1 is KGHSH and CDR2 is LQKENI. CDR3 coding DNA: TGTGCCAGCTCACCGGCTGACAACTATGGCTACACCTTC. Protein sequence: CASSPADNYGYTF.

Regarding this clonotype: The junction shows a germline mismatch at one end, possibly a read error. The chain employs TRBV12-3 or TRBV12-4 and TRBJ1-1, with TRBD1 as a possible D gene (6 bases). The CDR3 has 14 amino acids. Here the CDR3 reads CAGRSGTLNTEAFF. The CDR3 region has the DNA TGTGCCGGCAGGTCCGGGACACTCAACACTGAAGCTTTCTTT.

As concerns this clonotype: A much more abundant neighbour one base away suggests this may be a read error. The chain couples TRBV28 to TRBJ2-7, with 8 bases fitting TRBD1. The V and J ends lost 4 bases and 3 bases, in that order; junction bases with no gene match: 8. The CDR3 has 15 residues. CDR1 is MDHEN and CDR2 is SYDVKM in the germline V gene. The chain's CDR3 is CASSSRDRLCYEQYF. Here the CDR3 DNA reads TGTGCCAGCAGTTCCCGGGACAGGCTTTGCTACGAGCAGTACTTC. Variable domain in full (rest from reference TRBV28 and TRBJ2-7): DVKVTQSSRYLVKRTGEKVFLECVQDMDHENMFWYRQDPGLGLRLIYFSYDVKMKEKGDIPEGYSVSREKKERFSLILESASTNQTSMYLCASSSRDRLCYEQYFGPGTRLTVT.

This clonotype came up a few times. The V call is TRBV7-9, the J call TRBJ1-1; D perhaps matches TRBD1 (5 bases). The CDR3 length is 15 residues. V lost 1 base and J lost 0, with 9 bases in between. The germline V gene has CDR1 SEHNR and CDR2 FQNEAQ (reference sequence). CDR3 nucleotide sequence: TGTGCCAGCAGCTTAGGAGACAGCCTGAACACTGAAGCTTTCTTT. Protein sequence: CASSLGDSLNTEAFF.

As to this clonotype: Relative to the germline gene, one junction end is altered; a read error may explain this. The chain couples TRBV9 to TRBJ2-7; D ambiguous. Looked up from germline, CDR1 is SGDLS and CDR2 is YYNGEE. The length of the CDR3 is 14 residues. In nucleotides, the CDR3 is TGTGCTAGCAGCGTAAGCGACACCGCCTACGAGCAGTACTTC. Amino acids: CASSVSDTAYEQYF.

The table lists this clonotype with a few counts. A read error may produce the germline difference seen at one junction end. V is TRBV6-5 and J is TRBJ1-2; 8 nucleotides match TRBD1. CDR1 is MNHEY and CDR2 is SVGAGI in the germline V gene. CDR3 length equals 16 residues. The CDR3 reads CARRPTGGLGGYGYTF. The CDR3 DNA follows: TGTGCCCGCAGACCAACAGGGGGACTTGGGGGCTATGGCTACACCTTC.

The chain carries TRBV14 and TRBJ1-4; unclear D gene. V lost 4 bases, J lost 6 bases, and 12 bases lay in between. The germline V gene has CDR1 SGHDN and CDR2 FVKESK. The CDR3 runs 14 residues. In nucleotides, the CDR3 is TGTGCCAGCAGCCCCCAGCGGGTTGATGAAAAACTGTTTTTT. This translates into CASSPQRVDEKLFF. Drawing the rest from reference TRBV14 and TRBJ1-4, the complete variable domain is EAGVTQFPSHSVIEKGQTVTLRCDPISGHDNLYWYRRVMGKEIKFLLHFVKESKQDESGMPNNRFLAERTGGTYSTLKVQPAELEDSGVYFCASSPQRVDEKLFFGSGTQLSVL.

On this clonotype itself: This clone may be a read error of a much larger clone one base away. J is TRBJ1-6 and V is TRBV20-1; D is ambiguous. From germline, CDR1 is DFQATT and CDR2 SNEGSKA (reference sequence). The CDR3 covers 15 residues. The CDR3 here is CSAIQPPFYNSPPHF. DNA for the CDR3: TGCAGTGCCATACAGCCACCTTTTTATAATTCACCCCCCCACTTT.

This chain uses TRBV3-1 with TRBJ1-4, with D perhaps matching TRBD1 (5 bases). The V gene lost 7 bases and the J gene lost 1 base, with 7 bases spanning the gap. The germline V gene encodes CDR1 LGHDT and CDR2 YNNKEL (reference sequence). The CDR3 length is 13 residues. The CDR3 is CASTGGTNEKLFF. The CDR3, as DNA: TGTGCCAGCACGGGGGGAACTAATGAAAAACTGTTTTTT.

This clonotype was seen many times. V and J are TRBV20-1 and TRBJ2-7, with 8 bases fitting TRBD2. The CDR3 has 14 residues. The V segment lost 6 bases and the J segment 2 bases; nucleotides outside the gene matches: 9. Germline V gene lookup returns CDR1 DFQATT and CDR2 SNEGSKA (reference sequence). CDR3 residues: CSAPREGTTYEQYF. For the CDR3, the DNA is TGCAGTGCCCCCCGGGAGGGGACGACCTACGAGCAGTACTTC.

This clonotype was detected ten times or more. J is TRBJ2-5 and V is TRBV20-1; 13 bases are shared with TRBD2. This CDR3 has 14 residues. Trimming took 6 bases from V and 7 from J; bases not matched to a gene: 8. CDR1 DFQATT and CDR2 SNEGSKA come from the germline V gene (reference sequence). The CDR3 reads CSASTSGGGATQYF. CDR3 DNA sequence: TGCAGTGCCTCAACTAGCGGGGGGGGAGCGACCCAGTACTTC.

This chain's CDR3 is CASRPQGRGGYTF. The CDR3 DNA reads TGTGCCAGCAGGCCCCAGGGGAGAGGAGGCTACACCTTC. V is TRBV27 and J is TRBJ1-2, with TRBD1 as a possible D gene (6 bases). Looked up from germline, CDR1 is MNHEY and CDR2 is SMNVEV (reference sequence). The CDR3 is 13 amino acids. The V end lost 6 bases, the J end lost 8 bases, and 16 bases lay between the germline ends.

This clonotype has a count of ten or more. CDR3 sequence (DNA): TGTGCCAGCAGCGTGATTCAGGGGATTGGCTACACCTTC. The encoded protein is CASSVIQGIGYTF. The chain couples TRBV9 to TRBJ1-2; a possible D gene is TRBD1 (6 bases). The CDR3 sequence is 13 residues long. Germline lookup yields CDR1 SGDLS and CDR2 YYNGEE. Trimming cost V 2 bases and J 7 bases, with 12 bases left between them.

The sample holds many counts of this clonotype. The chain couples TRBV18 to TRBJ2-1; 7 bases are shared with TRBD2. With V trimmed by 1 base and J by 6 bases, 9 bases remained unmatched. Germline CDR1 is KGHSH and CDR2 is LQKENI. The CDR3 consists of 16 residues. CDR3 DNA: TGTGCCAGCTCACCACTCTCCCGGCGGGAGCGCAATGAGCAGTTCTTC. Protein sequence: CASSPLSRRERNEQFF.